This TCR beta chain was retrieved from a study of immune heterogeneity within non-small cell lung tumors. With 32 V and 13 J primers, multiplex PCR amplified the TCR beta CDR3. MiXCR was run by TCRdb on the multiplex PCR reads, yielding one entry per CDR3 protein. The repertoire includes 20,000 or so distinct CDR3 sequences, 27% of them detected once, and over 3.5% sits in the top ten. This clonotype occurred many times. V lost 3 bases and J 8 bases, leaving 10 bases between the germline ends. The CDR3 contains 13 residues. Looked up from germline, CDR1 is LNHDA and CDR2 is SQIVND (reference sequence). Template input was genomic DNA from bulk tumor (roughly 630 ng per sample). Several far-apart biopsies were taken per primary tumor during surgery. Surgery that was curative in intent was performed on patients with untreated, newly diagnosed non-small cell lung cancer.

The sequence derives from a man aged 40-49 years with non-small cell lung cancer. Material for sequencing was lung tumor tissue. The chain is built from TRBV19 and TRBJ1-4, with a weak D call TRBD1 (5 bases). CDR3 nucleotide sequence: TGTGCCAGTAGTATGATGGGGGGGGAAAAACTGTTTTTT. This codes for CASSMMGGEKLFF.